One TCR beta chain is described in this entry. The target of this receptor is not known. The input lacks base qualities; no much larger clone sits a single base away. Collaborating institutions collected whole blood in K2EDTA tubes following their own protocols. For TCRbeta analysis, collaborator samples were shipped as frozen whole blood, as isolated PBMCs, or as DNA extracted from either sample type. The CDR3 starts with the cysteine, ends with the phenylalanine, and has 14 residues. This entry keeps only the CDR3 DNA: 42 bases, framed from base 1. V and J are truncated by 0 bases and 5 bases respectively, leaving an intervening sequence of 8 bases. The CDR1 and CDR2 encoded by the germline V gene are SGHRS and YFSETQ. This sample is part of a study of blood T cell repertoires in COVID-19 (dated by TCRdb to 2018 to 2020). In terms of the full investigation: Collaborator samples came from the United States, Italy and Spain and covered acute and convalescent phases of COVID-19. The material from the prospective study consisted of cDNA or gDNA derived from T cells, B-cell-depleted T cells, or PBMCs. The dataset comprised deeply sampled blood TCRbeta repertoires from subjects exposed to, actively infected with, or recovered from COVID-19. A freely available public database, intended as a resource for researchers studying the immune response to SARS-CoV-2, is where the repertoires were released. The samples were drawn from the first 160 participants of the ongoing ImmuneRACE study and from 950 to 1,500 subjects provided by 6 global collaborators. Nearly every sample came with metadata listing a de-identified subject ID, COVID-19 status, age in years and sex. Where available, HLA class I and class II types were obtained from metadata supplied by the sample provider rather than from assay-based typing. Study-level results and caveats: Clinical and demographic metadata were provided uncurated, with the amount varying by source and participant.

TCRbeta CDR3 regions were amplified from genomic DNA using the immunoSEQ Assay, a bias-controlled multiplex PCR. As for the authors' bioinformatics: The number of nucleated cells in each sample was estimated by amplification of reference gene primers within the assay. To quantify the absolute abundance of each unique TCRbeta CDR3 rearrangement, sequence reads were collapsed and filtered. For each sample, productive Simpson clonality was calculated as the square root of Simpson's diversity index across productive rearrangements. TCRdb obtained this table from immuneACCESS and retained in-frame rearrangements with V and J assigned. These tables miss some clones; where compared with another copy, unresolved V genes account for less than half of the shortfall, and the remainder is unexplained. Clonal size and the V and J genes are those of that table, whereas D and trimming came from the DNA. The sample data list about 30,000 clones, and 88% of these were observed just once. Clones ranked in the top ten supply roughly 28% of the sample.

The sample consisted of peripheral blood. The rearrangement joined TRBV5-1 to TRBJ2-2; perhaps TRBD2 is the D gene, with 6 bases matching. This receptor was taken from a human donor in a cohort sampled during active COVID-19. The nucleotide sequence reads TGCGCCAGCAGCTTGGTAGGGAGGACCGGGGAGCTGTTTTTT. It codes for CASSLVGRTGELFF. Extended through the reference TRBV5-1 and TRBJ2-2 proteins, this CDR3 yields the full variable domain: KAGVTQTPRYLIKTRGQQVTLSCSPISGHRSVSWYQQTPGQGLQFLFEYFSETQRNKGNFPGRFSGRQFSNSRSEMNVSTLELGDSALYLCASSLVGRTGELFFGEGSRLTVL.